The clone carrying this T cell receptor beta chain was detected many times. The antigen is undetermined. The data stem from a study of early T cells in non-severe SARS-CoV-2 infection. Across the whole study: Sequencing of unsorted whole blood was done on bulk RNA, leaving chains unpaired.

The library protocol tagged individual cDNA molecules with unique molecular identifiers. Each CDR3 protein gets one entry after TCRdb re-called the 5' RACE reads with MiXCR. The sample holds around 40,000 distinct CDR3 sequences, over 4.5% seen once. V was trimmed by 2 bases and J by 1 base, leaving 6 bases between them. Germline CDR1 reads SGHTS; CDR2 reads YDEGEE. CDR3 length: 13 amino acids. Study-level findings and limits: Private and CD4 specificities were missed by VDJdb matching, which favored anti-spike CD8 responses.

The V gene is TRBV5-8, the J gene TRBJ1-1, with D unresolved. The TCR comes from an adult who was a healthcare worker with PCR-confirmed SARS-CoV-2 infection or an uninfected control (not recorded which). The sample taken for sequencing was whole blood. CDR3 coding DNA: TGTGCCAGCAGCTTTTCATGGAACACTGAAGCTTTCTTT. Translation gives CASSFSWNTEAFF. Based on the CDR3 plus reference TRBV5-8 and TRBJ1-1, the full variable domain is EAGVTQSPTHLIKTRGQQATLRCSPISGHTSVYWYQQALGLGLQFLLWYDEGEERNRGNFPPRFSGRQFPNYSSELNVNALELEDSALYLCASSFSWNTEAFFGQGTRLTVV.